The present entry profiles one T cell receptor beta chain with its context. Trimming cost V 3 bases and J 4 bases, with 19 bases left between them. Germline loops: CDR1 MNHEY, CDR2 SMNVEV (reference sequence). This CDR3 has 17 residues. A Seattle source enrolled patients during active infection and followed them longitudinally. Original methodology: Nucleated cell number was recorded as an estimate derived from reference gene primer amplification. Assay used: immunoSEQ multiplex PCR; TCRdb lists only in-frame clones, some missing. Clonal size and the V and J genes are those of that table, whereas D and trimming came from the DNA. Here the sample spans 300,000 to 400,000 clones, roughly 89% being singletons. The record originates from a study of blood T cell repertoires in COVID-19. The overall study: The samples span acute and convalescent COVID-19 from the United States, Italy and Spain. From T cells, B-cell-depleted T cells, or PBMCs came the material, which was cDNA or gDNA.

The receptor was derived from a man aged 25-40 years with COVID-19, enrolled during active disease. The gene calls are TRBV27 and TRBJ1-5; D gene ambiguous. Sequenced material: peripheral blood. DNA of the CDR3: TGTGCCAGCAGTTTTAGGAACAGTTTAAATCTAAATCAGCCCCAGCATTTT. As protein: CASSFRNSLNLNQPQHF.